Included here is one T cell receptor (beta chain) sequence, with context. The antigen is not known. The junction had 10 bases not matched to a gene; V was cut back by 5 bases and J by 3 bases. The V gene's germline CDR1 is SGHVS and CDR2 FNYEAQ. The CDR3 has 15 amino acids. This specimen belongs to a study of post-analysis software for immune sequencing data. Study overall: Relapsing-remitting, secondary progressive and progressive-relapsing multiple sclerosis were all included among the disease courses. Overall study results and limits: A few TRBV segments occurring more often in patients than controls included TRBV5-6, TRBV5-1 and TRBV20-1. Comparison with controls showed significantly lower normalized Chao1 diversity in multiple sclerosis patients.

Tagging with unique molecular identifiers was a feature of the TCR beta cDNA libraries. MiXCR, applied by TCRdb to the PCR reads, yields one record per CDR3 protein. The sample lists 500,000 to 600,000 distinct CDR3 sequences, around 40% occurring once. This receptor was obtained from a girl under 18 with multiple sclerosis. The chain has TRBV7-6 and TRBJ2-7; 7 nucleotides match TRBD2. The sequenced material came from blood. The DNA of the CDR3 is TGTGCCAGCAGCGTATGGACTAGTGGGAGCTACGAGCAGTACTTC. As protein: CASSVWTSGSYEQYF.